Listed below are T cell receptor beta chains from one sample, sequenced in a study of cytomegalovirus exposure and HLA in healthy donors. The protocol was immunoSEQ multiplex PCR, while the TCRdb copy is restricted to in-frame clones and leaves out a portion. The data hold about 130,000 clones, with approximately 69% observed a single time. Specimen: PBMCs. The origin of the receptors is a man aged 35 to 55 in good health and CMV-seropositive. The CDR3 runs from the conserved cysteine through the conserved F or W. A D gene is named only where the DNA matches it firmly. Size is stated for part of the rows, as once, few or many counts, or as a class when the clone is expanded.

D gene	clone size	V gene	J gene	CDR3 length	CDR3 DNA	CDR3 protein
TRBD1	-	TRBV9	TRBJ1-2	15	TGTGCCAGCAGCGCGACAGGGGGGGCTAACTATGGCTACACCTTC	CASSATGGANYGYTF
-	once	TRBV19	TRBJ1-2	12	TGTGCCAGTAGCCCGAATCGGGATGGCTACACCTTC	CASSPNRDGYTF
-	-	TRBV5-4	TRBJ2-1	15	TGTGCCAGCAGCTCACGACTAGTCCCCTACAATGAGCAGTTCTTC	CASSSRLVPYNEQFF
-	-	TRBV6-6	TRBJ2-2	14	TGTGCCAGCAGTACGGGACAAGATACCGGGGAGCTGTTTTTT	CASSTGQDTGELFF
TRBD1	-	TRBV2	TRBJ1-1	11	TGTGCCAGTGAGGAGGACAGGCTAGCTTTCTTT	CASEEDRLAFF
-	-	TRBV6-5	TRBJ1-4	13	TGTGCCAGCAGTTATAGCAGGGATGAAAAACTGTTTTTT	CASSYSRDEKLFF
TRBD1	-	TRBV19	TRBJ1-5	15	TGTGCCAGTAGTATCGACAGGGCCAGCAATCAGCCCCAGCATTTT	CASSIDRASNQPQHF
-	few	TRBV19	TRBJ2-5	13	TGTGCCAGTAGATCCATAACCGAGGAGACCCAGTACTTC	CASRSITEETQYF
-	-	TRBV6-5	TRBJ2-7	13	TGTGCCACCAGTACAGGGCTTTCCTACGAGCAGTACTTC	CATSTGLSYEQYF
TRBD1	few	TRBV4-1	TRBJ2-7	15	TGCGCCAGCAGCCAAGTCAGGGGGCTGGGGGACGAGCAGTACTTC	CASSQVRGLGDEQYF